The 18 T cell receptor beta chains below come from one sample, sequenced in a study of blood T cell repertoires in COVID-19 (dated by TCRdb to about 2020). The library was obtained by the immunoSEQ multiplex PCR assay. This immuneACCESS table, as held by TCRdb, lists in-frame sequences with V and J called but not all clones. Of the missing ones, under half trace to an unresolved V gene in checked studies; the others have no known cause. The sample table contains 200,000 to 250,000 clones; only one count was recorded for just under 85% of them. 6.5% to 9% of the sample is taken by the ten largest. The sequencing sample was made of peripheral blood. The receptors were gathered from a woman aged 50 to 60 with active or convalescent COVID-19.

CDR3 protein: CASSLGISGNEQFF. For the CDR3, the DNA is TGTGCCAGCAGCTTAGGAATCTCAGGGAATGAGCAGTTCTTC. The V call is TRBV7-9, the J call TRBJ2-1; D may be TRBD1 (5 bases). This CDR3 spans 14 amino acids. Per the germline V gene, CDR1 is SEHNR and CDR2 is FQNEAQ (reference sequence). The ends were cut back, 1 base at V and 7 bases at J, with 11 bases in the middle.

V gene TRBV9 combines with J gene TRBJ1-6, with D uncertain. The CDR3 covers 15 residues. The germline CDR1 and CDR2 sequences are SGDLS and YYNGEE. Trimming pared 2 bases from V and 8 bases from J, leaving 14 bases between. The CDR3 DNA follows: TGTGCCAGCAGCGTTGGTGGCGGGCGGGATTCACCCCTCCACTTT. Amino acids: CASSVGGGRDSPLHF.

This chain joins TRBV2 and TRBJ2-1; 7 nucleotides match TRBD1. The germline V gene encodes CDR1 SNHLY and CDR2 FYNNEI. CDR3 size: 12 residues. Trimming took 6 bases from V and 9 from J; bases not matched to a gene: 5. CDR3 sequence: CASSGTVTEQFF. The CDR3, as DNA: TGTGCCAGCAGCGGGACAGTCACTGAGCAGTTCTTC.

To note about this clone: The sample holds other DNA sequences that translate to the same CDR3. Here the CDR3 reads CSVARGTEAFF. CDR3 sequence (DNA): TGCAGCGTTGCTCGGGGAACTGAAGCTTTCTTT. The chain recombines TRBV29-1 with TRBJ1-1; D is undetermined. The germline V gene encodes CDR1 SQVTM and CDR2 ANQGSEA. This CDR3 is 11 amino acids long. Between the trimmed V and J ends, which lost 4 bases and 5 bases, there was a span of 8 bases.

V usage is TRBV12-5 and J usage is TRBJ2-2, with a tentative D call TRBD1 (5 bases). The CDR3 has 15 residues. Germline V gene data show CDR1 as LGHNT and CDR2 as FRNRAP. V gave up 9 bases and J gave up 5 bases, with 19 bases separating them. The CDR3 nucleotides read TGTGCTAGAATTCGGACACCGACTCTGACCGGGGAGCTGTTTTTT. Translation: CARIRTPTLTGELFF.

The rearrangement joins TRBV10-1 to TRBJ1-5, with 10 bases matching TRBD1. The ends lost 3 bases at V and 7 bases at J; junction bases unmatched: 12. CDR1 is WNHNN, CDR2 SYGVQD, per germline (reference sequence). The CDR3 length is 17 residues. The DNA of the CDR3 is TGCGCCAGCAGTGACCTTGGCGCCGGGACAGGGGTCCAGCCCCAGCATTTT. Amino acids: CASSDLGAGTGVQPQHF.

The chain couples TRBV6-5 to TRBJ2-7, with TRBD2 matching over 11 bases. Germline assignment: CDR1 MNHEY and CDR2 SVGAGI. Trimming at V came to 6 bases and at J to 2 bases, leaving 6 bases not matched to a gene. This CDR3 has 15 residues. CDR3 protein: CASRRGTSGPYEQYF. The CDR3 region has the DNA TGTGCCAGCAGGAGAGGGACTAGCGGACCCTACGAGCAGTACTTC.

V is TRBV27 and J is TRBJ1-1, with D possibly TRBD1 on 5 matching bases. Germline-derived CDR1 and CDR2 are MNHEY and SMNVEV (reference sequence). This CDR3 has 14 residues. The germline V and J ends were trimmed by 5 bases and 6 bases, with 16 bases remaining between them. CDR3 in DNA: TGTGCCAGCAGTACTGGACGGGAGGGGTCTGAAGCTTTCTTT. Translating it yields CASSTGREGSEAFF.

The sample holds one count of this clone. The chain employs TRBV7-9 and TRBJ1-6; 10 bases line up with TRBD1. Trimming at V came to 3 bases and at J to 8 bases, leaving 7 bases not matched to a gene. Germline loops: CDR1 SEHNR, CDR2 FQNEAQ (reference sequence). CDR3 size: 16 residues. CDR3 coding DNA: TGTGCCAGCAGCTTCTCCCGGGACAGGGGCCATTCACCCCTCCACTTT. Translating it yields CASSFSRDRGHSPLHF.

This chain uses TRBV6-4 with TRBJ2-2, with D perhaps TRBD1 (5 bases). The V end was cut by 5 bases, the J end by 6 bases, with 13 bases between. Germline V lookup: CDR1 MRHNA, CDR2 SNTAGT. CDR3 length: 14 amino acids. CDR3 in DNA: TGTGCCAGCAGTCCGGACATCGAGGCCGGGGAGCTGTTTTTT. It encodes CASSPDIEAGELFF.

This sequence joins TRBV11-2 and TRBJ1-3; no firm D call. V was cut by 2 bases and J by 0 bases, with 8 bases left in between. CDR3 length equals 15 residues. In germline, CDR1 is SGHAT, CDR2 FQNNGV. CDR3 in amino acids: CASSLSGSSGNTIYF. The CDR3, as DNA: TGTGCCAGCAGCTTATCCGGGAGCTCTGGAAACACCATATATTTT.

CDR3 coding DNA: TGTGCCAGCAGTGGCATGGCCCCTGGCCCCTACGAGCAGTACTTC. Protein product: CASSGMAPGPYEQYF. The rearrangement uses TRBV2 and TRBJ2-7; no reliable D call. Germline assignment: CDR1 SNHLY and CDR2 FYNNEI. With 4 bases removed from V and 2 bases from J, the gap between germline ends came to 15 bases. This CDR3 is built from 15 residues.

The V call is TRBV5-6, the J call TRBJ1-1; TRBD1 agrees at 7 bases. This CDR3 has 14 amino acids. The germline CDR1 and CDR2 sequences are SGHDT and YYEEEE. V shed 4 bases and J 1 base; nucleotides not matched to a gene: 4. CDR3 sequence (DNA): TGTGCCAGCAGCGCGGGACAGAAGAACACTGAAGCTTTCTTT. Its translation is CASSAGQKNTEAFF.

The chain recombines TRBV6-5 with TRBJ2-6; D may be TRBD1 (6 bases). V lost 7 bases and J lost 3, with 13 bases in between. The CDR3 runs to 15 residues. Germline V lookup: CDR1 MNHEY, CDR2 SVGAGI. CDR3 residues: CASTMTGLGANVLTF. The CDR3 DNA follows: TGTGCCAGCACGATGACAGGTCTTGGGGCCAACGTCCTGACTTTC.

This chain uses TRBV5-5 with TRBJ1-6; D is unclear. The CDR3 has 14 residues. Trimming left V 4 bases short and J 5 bases short, with 10 bases between. Germline-derived CDR1 and CDR2 are SGHKS and YYEKEE (reference sequence). CDR3 loop: CASSPYRDNSPLHF. CDR3 sequence (DNA): TGTGCCAGCAGCCCTTACAGAGATAATTCACCCCTCCACTTT.

The V gene is TRBV5-1, the J gene TRBJ2-7; 9 bases are shared with TRBD1. The germline CDR1 and CDR2 sequences are SGHRS and YFSETQ. Trimming took 4 bases from V and 4 from J; bases not matched to a gene: 6. CDR3 length equals 14 residues. CDR3: CASSTGQGPYEQYV. The CDR3 nucleotides are TGCGCCAGCAGCACCGGACAGGGGCCATACGAGCAGTACGTC.

The chain links TRBV28 to TRBJ2-7, with TRBD2 identical over 11 bases. The CDR3 contains 16 residues. Germline CDR1 reads MDHEN; CDR2 reads SYDVKM. After removal of 8 bases from V and 2 bases from J, the junction contained 11 bases not matched to a gene. The CDR3: CASASSGLAAAYEQYF. CDR3 nucleotide sequence: TGTGCCAGCGCATCCTCGGGACTAGCGGCAGCCTACGAGCAGTACTTC.

The chain employs TRBV6-8 and TRBJ1-1, with TRBD1 matching over 9 bases. CDR1 and CDR2 (germline): MNHGY, SAAAGT. Trimming at V came to 5 bases and at J to 3 bases, leaving 7 bases not matched to a gene. The CDR3 is 15 residues long. CDR3 region: CASSTGQGKDTEAFF. DNA of the CDR3: TGTGCCAGCAGTACGGGACAGGGAAAGGACACTGAAGCTTTCTTT.